This T cell receptor beta chain was recovered during a study of blood T cell repertoires in COVID-19 (dated by TCRdb to 2020 to 2021). For the wider study: Samples from collaborators originated in the United States, Italy and Spain and spanned both the acute and convalescent phases of COVID-19. Where available, HLA class I and class II types were obtained from metadata supplied by the sample provider rather than from assay-based typing. Subjects who had been exposed to COVID-19, were actively infected with it, or had recovered from it provided the deeply sampled blood TCRbeta repertoires that made up the dataset. The sample metadata nearly always contained a de-identified subject ID, COVID-19 status, age in years and sex. The samples were drawn from the first 160 participants of the ongoing ImmuneRACE study and from 1,254 subjects provided by 6 global collaborators. A freely available public database, intended as a resource for researchers studying the immune response to SARS-CoV-2, is where the repertoires were released. The prospective study material was composed of cDNA or gDNA derived from T cells, B-cell-depleted T cells, or PBMCs. On the study overall, not on this receptor specifically: The quantity of clinical and demographic metadata differed by source and by participant and was supplied without curation.

TCRbeta CDR3 regions were amplified from genomic DNA by means of the immunoSEQ Assay, a bias-controlled multiplex PCR. In the original analysis: The number of nucleated cells in each sample was estimated by amplification of reference gene primers within the assay. To quantify the absolute abundance of each unique TCRbeta CDR3 rearrangement, sequence reads were collapsed and filtered. For each sample, productive Simpson clonality was calculated as the square root of Simpson's diversity index across productive rearrangements. Not all clones reach the TCRdb copy of this immuneACCESS table, which keeps in-frame sequences only. Checked studies attribute under half of the gap to unresolved V genes and leave the rest unexplained. That table gives V, J and clone size, and the DNA gave D and trimming. This sample is represented by some 200,000 clones; about 86% of them were singletons. Around an eighth of the sample belongs to the ten largest clones.

The collaborating institutions used their own protocols to collect whole blood in K2EDTA tubes. For TCRbeta analysis, collaborator samples were shipped as frozen whole blood, as isolated PBMCs, or as DNA extracted from either sample type. Note on this clone: This receptor's antigen is unknown. Qualities for individual bases were not recorded, and no much larger clone is one base off.

The CDR3 spans 16 residues, from the cysteine through the phenylalanine. Here the CDR3 DNA is all that survives: 48 bases in frame from base 1. The germline V and J ends show losses of 4 bases and 3 bases respectively, and no gene match explains 8 bases of the junction. CDR1 and CDR2 (MNHNS, SASEGT) derive from the germline V gene. Sequencing used peripheral blood. This clonotype originated in a man aged 30 to 39 with active or convalescent COVID-19. Recombination connected TRBV6-1 to TRBJ2-1; TRBD1 lines up with 8 middle nucleotides. The encoded CDR3 is CASSGRWTGHYNEQFF. The sequenced DNA: TGTGCCAGCAGTGGCCGCTGGACAGGGCACTACAATGAGCAGTTCTTC.